Detailed here is one T cell receptor (beta chain). This specimen belongs to a study of blood T cell repertoires in COVID-19. TCRdb keeps only in-frame clones here, not all; method: immunoSEQ multiplex PCR. The sample comprises tens of thousands of clones, around four fifths of which are singletons, and approximately 5% rests with the top ten. The CDR3 loop spans 14 amino acids. V was trimmed by 2 bases and J by 2 bases, leaving 11 bases between them. Germline V gives CDR1 SGHKS, CDR2 YYEKEE (reference sequence). Specimen: peripheral blood. The chain links TRBV5-5 to TRBJ2-7; tentative D call: TRBD2 (7 bases). This TCR came from a man between 65 and 85 years old with acute or convalescent COVID-19. The CDR3 region has the DNA TGTGCCAGCAGCTTCGGGGGGCTGGCCTACGAGCAGTACTTC. Protein: CASSFGGLAYEQYF.